The sequence of this T cell receptor (beta chain) was determined in a study of T cell responses to AZD1222 COVID-19 vaccine. The CDR3 spans 16 residues. Trimming pared 5 bases from V and 2 bases from J, leaving 16 bases between. Per germline, CDR1 SGHTA and CDR2 FQGNSA. Method: immunoSEQ multiplex PCR; TCRdb's copy keeps in-frame clones and lacks some. The sample includes some 130,000 clones, 88% seen only once; the top ten take approximately 7%. This TCR derives from an adult in good health. V and J are TRBV7-2 and TRBJ1-5, with D perhaps matching TRBD1 (5 bases). The sample in question was peripheral blood, obtained on day 0 of AZD1222 vaccination. CDR3 in amino acids: CASSQTVGGGNQPQHF. For the CDR3, the DNA is TGTGCCAGCAGCCAAACGGTGGGGGGAGGCAATCAGCCCCAGCATTTT.